Listed below are T cell receptor beta chains from one sample, sequenced in a study of T cell clonotyping in hematopoietic cell transplantation. Generated by immunoSEQ multiplex PCR, the TCRdb table keeps only in-frame clones and is missing some. The sample includes thousands of clones, 85% to 90% of them seen just once. The source material was peripheral blood mononuclear cells, sampled at the time of graft-versus-host disease after allogeneic stem cell transplant. Receptors were obtained from a male patient aged 55-69 years who had an allogeneic stem cell transplant from a related donor, so the T cells may come from the graft donor. Some clones in this sample may be carry-over from other donors' samples. The CDR3 runs from the conserved cysteine through the conserved F or W. A D gene is named only where the DNA matches it firmly. Only part of the rows carry a size: once, few, many, or a class if the clone is expanded.

clone size	D gene	V gene	J gene	CDR3 DNA	CDR3 protein
-	TRBD1	TRBV19	TRBJ1-5	TGTGCCAGTAGTCCCAGCGGACAGGAGTGGAATCAGCCCCAGCATTTT	CASSPSGQEWNQPQHF
-	-	TRBV5-1	TRBJ2-5	TGCGCCAGCCCCCGACAGGAAAAAGAGACCCAGTACTTC	CASPRQEKETQYF
-	-	TRBV19	TRBJ1-5	TGTGCCAGTAGTATTTCGGCAGGGGACCAGCCCCAGCATTTT	CASSISAGDQPQHF
-	TRBD1	TRBV28	TRBJ2-7	TGTGCCAGCAGTTCCAACCCAACAGGGGACGAGTGGCACGAGCAGTACTTC	CASSSNPTGDEWHEQYF
-	-	TRBV29-1	TRBJ1-6	TGCAGCGTTGAAGATGGGGTGGGGGACTTAGATTCACCCCTCCACTTT	CSVEDGVGDLDSPLHF
few	-	TRBV7-2	TRBJ1-1	TGTGCCAGCAGCTCAATCGGCAGGAACACTGAAGCTTTCTTT	CASSSIGRNTEAFF
-	-	TRBV19	TRBJ2-7	TGTGCCAGTAGTATTATGCCAGGGGGGCTGACGGACTCCTACGAGCAGTACTTC	CASSIMPGGLTDSYEQYF
-	TRBD1	TRBV19	TRBJ2-7	TGTGCCAGTAGTATAGCGAGTCGGTGGACAGGGCAAAGCGAGCAGTACTTC	CASSIASRWTGQSEQYF
-	-	TRBV7-9	TRBJ1-2	TGTGCCAGCAGCCCCGGGACGGTCCGGCATGGCTACACCTTC	CASSPGTVRHGYTF
-	-	TRBV6-5	TRBJ1-3	TGTGCCAGCAGTTACCTCCAGGGCAACACCATATATTTT	CASSYLQGNTIYF
-	-	TRBV5-1	TRBJ2-3	TGCGCCAGCAGCTTGACTCCGCCGCCAGATACGCAGTATTTT	CASSLTPPPDTQYF
-	-	TRBV19	TRBJ2-3	TGTGCCAGTAGTCCGGGCTGGGGGAAAGATACGCAGTATTTT	CASSPGWGKDTQYF
-	TRBD2	TRBV5-1	TRBJ2-2	TGCGCCAGCAAGGGACTAGCGGGGGCGAACACCGGGGAGCTGTTTTTT	CASKGLAGANTGELFF
-	-	TRBV7-9	TRBJ1-1	TGTGCCAGCAGCCCCAGTTGGGGGGGGTGGGACACTGAAGCTTTCTTT	CASSPSWGGWDTEAFF
-	-	TRBV6-5	TRBJ2-1	TGTGCCAGCAGTTACCGTAGGGGGAGGGACAATGAGCAGTTCTTC	CASSYRRGRDNEQFF
few	-	TRBV6-5	TRBJ1-5	TGTGCCAGCAGTTCCCTCGTCAGTTATAGCAATCAGCCCCAGCATTTT	CASSSLVSYSNQPQHF
-	TRBD2	TRBV7-6	TRBJ2-3	TGTGCCAGCAGCTTAGGGGGACTAGCTGGGGGTGCAGATACGCAGTATTTT	CASSLGGLAGGADTQYF